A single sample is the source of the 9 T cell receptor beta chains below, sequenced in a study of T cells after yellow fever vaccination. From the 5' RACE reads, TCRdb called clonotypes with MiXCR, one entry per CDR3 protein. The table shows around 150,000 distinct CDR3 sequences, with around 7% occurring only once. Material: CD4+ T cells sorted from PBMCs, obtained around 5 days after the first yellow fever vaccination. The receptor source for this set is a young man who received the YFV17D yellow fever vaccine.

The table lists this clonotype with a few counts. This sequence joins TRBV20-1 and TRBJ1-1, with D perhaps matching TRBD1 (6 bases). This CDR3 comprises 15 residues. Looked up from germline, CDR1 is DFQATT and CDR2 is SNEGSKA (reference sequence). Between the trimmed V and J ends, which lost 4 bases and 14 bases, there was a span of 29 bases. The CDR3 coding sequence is TGCAGTGCTAAGACCCGGGACAATATCCCGAAATGGTGCTTCTTT. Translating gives CSAKTRDNIPKWCFF.

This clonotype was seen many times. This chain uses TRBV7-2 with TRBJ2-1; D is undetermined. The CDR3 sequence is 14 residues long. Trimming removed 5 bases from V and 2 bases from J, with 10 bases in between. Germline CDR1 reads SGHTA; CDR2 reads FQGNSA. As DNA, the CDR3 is TGTGCCAGCAGCCGATCCTCCGCCTACAATGAGCAGTTCTTC. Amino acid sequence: CASSRSSAYNEQFF.

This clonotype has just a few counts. As DNA, the CDR3 is TGTGCCAGCAGCCCCTGGGTAGGCAGACCTAACTATGGCTACACCTTC. Residues: CASSPWVGRPNYGYTF. The rearrangement joins TRBV5-4 to TRBJ1-2; no definite D call. Germline values: CDR1 SGHNT, CDR2 YYREEE (reference sequence). Deletions cut 4 bases from V and 0 bases from J, with 16 bases between. The CDR3 extends over 16 amino acids.

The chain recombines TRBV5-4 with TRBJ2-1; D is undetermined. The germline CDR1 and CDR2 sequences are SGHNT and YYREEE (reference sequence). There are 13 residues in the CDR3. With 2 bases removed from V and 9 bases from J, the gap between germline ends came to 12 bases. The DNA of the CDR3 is TGTGCCAGCAGCTTAAGGGAAACGGGTGAGCAGTTCTTC. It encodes CASSLRETGEQFF.

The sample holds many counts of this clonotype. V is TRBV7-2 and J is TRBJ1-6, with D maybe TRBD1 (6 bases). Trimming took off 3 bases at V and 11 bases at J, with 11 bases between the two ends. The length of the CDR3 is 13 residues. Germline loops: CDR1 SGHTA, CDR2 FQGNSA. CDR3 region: CASSFRGKAPLHF. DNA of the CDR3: TGTGCCAGCAGCTTCAGGGGTAAGGCACCCCTCCACTTT.

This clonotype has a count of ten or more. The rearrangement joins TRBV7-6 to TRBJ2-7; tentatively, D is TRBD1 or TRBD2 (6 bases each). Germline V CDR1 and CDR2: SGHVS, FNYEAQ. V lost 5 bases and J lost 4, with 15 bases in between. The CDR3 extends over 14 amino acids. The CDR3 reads CASSGGGLSYEQYF. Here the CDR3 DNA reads TGTGCCAGCAGCGGAGGGGGTCTTTCGTACGAGCAGTACTTC.

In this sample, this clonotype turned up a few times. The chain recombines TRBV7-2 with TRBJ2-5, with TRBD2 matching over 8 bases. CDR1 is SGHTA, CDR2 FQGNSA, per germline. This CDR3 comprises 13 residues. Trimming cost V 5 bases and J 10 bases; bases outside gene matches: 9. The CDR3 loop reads CASSPRGGTGQYF. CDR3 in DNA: TGTGCCAGCAGCCCGCGCGGGGGGACGGGCCAGTACTTC.

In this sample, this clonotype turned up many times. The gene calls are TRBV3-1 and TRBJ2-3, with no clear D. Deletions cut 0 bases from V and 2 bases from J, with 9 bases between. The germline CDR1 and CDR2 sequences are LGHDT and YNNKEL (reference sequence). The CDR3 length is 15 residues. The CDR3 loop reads CASSQEWKDTDTQYF. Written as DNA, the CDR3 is TGTGCCAGCAGCCAAGAGTGGAAGGACACAGATACGCAGTATTTT.

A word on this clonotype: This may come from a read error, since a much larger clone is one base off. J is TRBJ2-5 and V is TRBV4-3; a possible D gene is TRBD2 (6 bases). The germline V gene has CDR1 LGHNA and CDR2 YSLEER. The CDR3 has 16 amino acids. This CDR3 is CDSSPKLEGGVETQYF. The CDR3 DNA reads TGCGACAGCAGCCCCAAGTTGGAGGGAGGAGTGGAGACCCAGTACTTC.